This T cell receptor (beta chain) appears in the sequencing data of a study of T cell responses to AZD1222 COVID-19 vaccine. Study overall: Investigators merged groups given second doses at roughly 4 or roughly 12 weeks.

Looked up from germline, CDR1 is MNHNY and CDR2 is SVGAGI (reference sequence). The CDR3 is 20 amino acids. Unmatched junction bases numbered 11, after V lost 5 bases and J lost 0 bases. Generated by immunoSEQ multiplex PCR, the TCRdb table keeps only in-frame clones and is missing some. Here the sample spans some 150,000 clones, around 90% being singletons. The sample holds one count of this clone. No antigen is known for it. Study-wide points: The study reported that nearly half of spike-specific TCRs target unmutated variant regions. The peak T cell response came first, and repertoires were sampled only after it.

Sequencing used peripheral blood, obtained on day 0 of AZD1222 vaccination. The sequence was collected from an adult in good health. This chain joins TRBV6-6 and TRBJ2-6, with 12 bases matching TRBD2. DNA for the CDR3: TGTGCCAGCAGTCGCGGACTAGCGGGACCGAGTCGCTCTGGGGCCAACGTCCTGACTTTC. Its protein is CASSRGLAGPSRSGANVLTF.